This T cell receptor beta chain emerged from a study of HIV-infected patients and healthy controls. cDNA was made from approximately 0.55 ug RNA using alpha and beta constant primers. Each of the alpha and beta chains got its own library through chain-specific third strand synthesis with indices. TCRdb called the 5' RACE reads again in MiXCR, with one record for every CDR3 protein. In the table there are 9,900 or so distinct CDR3 sequences, about 5% of which are singletons. This clonotype rates as medium-sized (0.01 to 0.1%). Whole blood was used without fractionation, so all unsorted peripheral T cells were included. The CDR3 contains 13 residues. V dropped 6 bases and J dropped 2 bases, with 11 bases sitting between them. In germline, CDR1 is SNHLY, CDR2 FYNNEI.

This clonotype originated in an adult with HIV infection. Sequencing used blood, obtained before antiretroviral therapy. This chain links TRBV2 with TRBJ2-7, with D perhaps TRBD2 (6 bases). CDR3 amino acids: CASRLGLAYEQYF. CDR3 nucleotides: TGTGCCAGCAGGCTGGGACTGGCCTACGAGCAGTACTTC.